These 9 T cell receptor beta chains originate from one sample sequenced in a study of T cells after yellow fever vaccination. Via MiXCR, TCRdb re-called the 5' RACE reads, giving one row per CDR3 protein. Seen here are 300,000 to 350,000 distinct CDR3 sequences, 3% to 4.5% observed once, and the top ten hold around 24%. The specimen comprised PBMCs, sampled 5 days after the yellow fever booster vaccination. All receptors derive from a man aged 18 to 30 who received the YFV17D yellow fever vaccine.

In this sample, this clonotype turned up a few times. The J gene is TRBJ1-1, the V gene TRBV5-5; the D is unclear. The CDR3 contains 16 residues. Trimming removed 4 bases at V and 0 bases at J, with 16 bases between. CDR1 is SGHKS and CDR2 is YYEKEE in the germline V gene (reference sequence). CDR3 DNA sequence: TGTGCCAGCAGCCCACAACCCCTCGGCCTGAACACTGAAGCTTTCTTT. Amino acids: CASSPQPLGLNTEAFF.

J is TRBJ2-7 and V is TRBV29-1, with a weak D call TRBD1 (6 bases). Trimming stripped 8 bases from V and 4 bases from J, with 12 bases between. This CDR3 is 11 amino acids long. Germline V lookup: CDR1 SQVTM, CDR2 ANQGSEA. This CDR3 reads CSLQDRYEQYV. As DNA, the CDR3 is TGCAGCCTCCAGGACAGATACGAGCAGTACGTC.

This clonotype was counted ten times or more. V gene TRBV3-1 combines with J gene TRBJ1-1, with a weak D call TRBD1 (5 bases). CDR3 length: 17 amino acids. V shed 4 bases and J shed 1 base, with 19 bases lying between them. Germline V CDR1 and CDR2: LGHDT, YNNKEL (reference sequence). For the CDR3, the DNA is TGTGCCAGCAGCCGAGGGGCCCCATGGAACGAGAACACTGAAGCTTTCTTT. Protein product: CASSRGAPWNENTEAFF.

The V and J genes are TRBV18 and TRBJ2-1, with D tentatively TRBD1 (5 bases). Germline values: CDR1 KGHSH, CDR2 LQKENI. CDR3 size: 15 residues. Trimming removed 1 base from V and 5 bases from J, with 12 bases in between. CDR3 residues: CASSPLVTENNEQFF. CDR3 bases: TGTGCCAGCTCACCACTGGTGACAGAGAACAATGAGCAGTTCTTC.

The table lists this clonotype with many counts. This chain joins TRBV5-1 and TRBJ1-6; 7 bases line up with TRBD1. Losses at the gene ends were 3 bases for V and 14 bases for J; bases not matched to a gene: 14. Germline V gene data show CDR1 as SGHRS and CDR2 as YFSETQ. This CDR3 region has 15 residues. In DNA, the CDR3 is TGCGCCAGCAGCTCCATGGACAGGTCGCGGGGGTCCCTCCACTTT. Translating it yields CASSSMDRSRGSLHF.

This clonotype showed up just a few times. The chain employs TRBV5-5 and TRBJ1-3; D possibly corresponds to TRBD1 (6 bases). The CDR3 consists of 14 residues. The V gene lost 2 bases and the J gene lost 2 bases, with 8 bases spanning the gap. Germline CDR1 is SGHKS and CDR2 is YYEKEE (reference sequence). The CDR3 nucleotides are TGTGCCAGCAGCTTATGGGGGCCTGGAAACACCATATATTTT. Translating it yields CASSLWGPGNTIYF.

In its sample, this clonotype was seen a few times. V is TRBV20-1 and J is TRBJ1-4; TRBD1 might be the D (5 bases). The CDR3 extends over 16 amino acids. Between the trimmed V and J ends, which lost 1 base and 7 bases, there was a span of 19 bases. Germline V lookup: CDR1 DFQATT, CDR2 SNEGSKA (reference sequence). The CDR3 nucleotides are TGCAGTGCTAGAGTCCTCCGGGACCCTTCACCTGAAAAACTGTTTTTT. It encodes CSARVLRDPSPEKLFF.

In its sample, this clonotype was seen a few times. The chain combines TRBV28 with TRBJ1-4; D unclear. V was pared by 6 bases and J by 7 bases, with 18 bases between. Germline V gene data show CDR1 as MDHEN and CDR2 as SYDVKM. This CDR3 is built from 15 residues. This CDR3 is CASSTPLRSTEKLFF. CDR3 sequence (DNA): TGTGCCAGCAGCACCCCCCTCCGGAGTACTGAAAAACTGTTTTTT.

This clonotype was recorded many times. The CDR3 sequence is CASSLSRANTGELFF. The CDR3 DNA is TGCGCCAGCAGCTTGTCTAGGGCAAACACCGGGGAGCTGTTTTTT. J is TRBJ2-2 and V is TRBV5-1; D unclear. V lost 1 base to trimming and J lost 2 bases, with 9 bases between them. Germline V gives CDR1 SGHRS, CDR2 YFSETQ. The CDR3 contains 15 residues.